This T cell receptor (beta chain) stems from a study of molecular identifiers for immune sequencing clone quantification. The CDR3 covers 16 residues. The germline CDR1 and CDR2 sequences are LGHDT and YNNKEL (reference sequence). Deletions cut 2 bases from V and 4 bases from J, with 16 bases between. This clonotype showed up many times. TCRdb analysed the PCR reads with MiXCR anew, one entry per CDR3 protein. Of about 640,000 distinct CDR3 sequences in the sample, 15% to 20% are singletons; the top ten hold around 0.86%. This TCR derives from a human donor in good health. Some libraries in this study had Jurkat cell RNA spiked in. Material: naive CD8+ T cells from blood, with Jurkat cell RNA spiked in. The subset is: FACS-sorted CD8+CD4-CCR7+CD45RA+ naive T cells. The genes are TRBV3-1 and TRBJ2-3; TRBD2 is a possible D gene (5 bases). CDR3 nucleotides: TGTGCCAGCAGCCAACCCCATATGGAGGCGTCAGATACGCAGTATTTT. Its protein product is CASSQPHMEASDTQYF.